The 32 T cell receptor beta chains reported below all come from one sample, sequenced in a study of blood T cell repertoires in COVID-19. Sequencing was performed with immunoSEQ multiplex PCR; in TCRdb, only in-frame clones are kept and a portion is missing. The sample contains about 210,000 clones, about 85% of which appear only once. What was sequenced was PBMCs or T cells enriched from blood (not recorded which). These receptors all come from a woman aged 40-49 years in a cohort exposed to, infected with or recovered from COVID-19 (not recorded which).

The J gene is TRBJ2-3, the V gene TRBV10-2, with D possibly being TRBD2 (5 bases). CDR1 and CDR2 from the germline V gene are WSHSY and SAAADI. CDR3 size: 15 residues. Trimming took off 3 bases at V and 0 bases at J, with 10 bases between the two ends. DNA for the CDR3: TGCGCCAGCAGTGATCCAGCGGATAGCACAGATACGCAGTATTTT. Translated: CASSDPADSTDTQYF.

This clone was found once. The chain has TRBV4-2 and TRBJ1-4; D remains ambiguous. The V gene's germline CDR1 is LGHNA and CDR2 YNFKEQ. The CDR3 consists of 16 residues. The V end was cut by 1 base, the J end by 7 bases, with 16 bases between. The CDR3 region is CASSQASGGLSEKLFF. For the CDR3, the DNA is TGTGCCAGCAGCCAAGCTTCCGGAGGACTTAGTGAAAAACTGTTTTTT.

V and J are TRBV10-3 and TRBJ1-1, with 9 bases that match TRBD1. Trimming cost V 6 bases and J 7 bases; bases outside gene matches: 21. CDR1 ENHRY and CDR2 SYGVKD come from the germline V gene. This CDR3 comprises 18 residues. Here the CDR3 reads CAIRTGTGNAASNLEAFF. In DNA, the CDR3 is TGTGCCATCAGAACCGGGACAGGGAATGCAGCCTCCAACCTTGAAGCTTTCTTT.

V gene TRBV3-1 (or the pseudogene TRBV3-2) combines with J gene TRBJ2-3; D remains ambiguous. The germline V and J ends were trimmed by 4 bases and 1 base, with 6 bases remaining between them. Per the germline V gene, CDR1 is LGHDT and CDR2 is YNNKEL (reference sequence). The CDR3 totals 13 residues. The CDR3 sequence is CASSLPGTDTQYF. For the CDR3, the DNA is TGTGCCAGCAGCCTCCCTGGCACAGATACGCAGTATTTT.

The rearrangement links TRBV5-1 to TRBJ2-7; TRBD1 is a possible D gene (6 bases). The CDR3 consists of 13 residues. Germline-derived CDR1 and CDR2 are SGHRS and YFSETQ. Trimming took off 6 bases at V and 3 bases at J, with 13 bases between the two ends. This chain's CDR3 is CASTGEGFYEQYF. The CDR3 DNA reads as TGCGCCAGCACAGGGGAAGGATTCTACGAGCAGTACTTC.

V usage is TRBV19 and J usage is TRBJ2-7; 13 bases align to TRBD2. From germline, CDR1 is LNHDA and CDR2 SQIVND (reference sequence). V gave up 5 bases and J gave up 7 bases; unmatched junction bases: 2. The CDR3 is made up of 13 amino acids. The CDR3 sequence is CASSGLAGDEQYF. CDR3 nucleotide sequence: TGTGCCAGTAGTGGACTAGCGGGAGATGAGCAGTACTTC.

This chain connects TRBV6-6 to TRBJ2-7; unclear D gene. CDR3 size: 11 residues. V was pared by 8 bases and J by 2 bases, with 7 bases between. Germline CDR1 reads MNHNY; CDR2 reads SVGAGI (reference sequence). Here the CDR3 DNA reads TGTGCCAGCTGGAGTCCCTACGAGCAGTACTTC. It yields the protein CASWSPYEQYF.

V is TRBV6-5 and J is TRBJ1-5, with D possibly matching TRBD1 (5 bases). Looked up from germline, CDR1 is MNHEY and CDR2 is SVGAGI. V gave up 5 bases and J gave up 1 base, with 9 bases separating them. CDR3 length: 14 residues. The CDR3 sequence: CASSLGLSNQPQHF. CDR3 sequence (DNA): TGTGCCAGCAGTCTGGGACTGAGCAATCAGCCCCAGCATTTT.

The chain carries TRBV5-1 and TRBJ2-7, with 8 bases fitting TRBD1. The J segment lost 5 bases and the V segment lost 2 bases, leaving 6 bases of the junction unmatched. The CDR3 consists of 14 residues. The germline V gene encodes CDR1 SGHRS and CDR2 YFSETQ. The CDR3: CASSFGQGVDEQYF. CDR3 in DNA: TGCGCCAGCAGCTTCGGACAGGGAGTAGACGAGCAGTACTTC. Full variable domain (missing parts from reference TRBV5-1 and TRBJ2-7): KAGVTQTPRYLIKTRGQQVTLSCSPISGHRSVSWYQQTPGQGLQFLFEYFSETQRNKGNFPGRFSGRQFSNSRSEMNVSTLELGDSALYLCASSFGQGVDEQYFGPGTRLTVT.

The V gene is TRBV4-3, the J gene TRBJ2-1, with TRBD2 matching over 10 bases. Germline assignment: CDR1 LGHNA and CDR2 YSLEER. This CDR3 spans 16 amino acids. The V gene end was trimmed by 4 bases and the J gene end by 4 bases; junction bases not matched to a gene: 7. The CDR3 here is CASSLNPLAGYNEQFF. CDR3 in DNA: TGCGCCAGCAGCCTAAACCCACTAGCGGGATACAATGAGCAGTTCTTC.

This chain links TRBV6-1 with TRBJ2-3; 8 nucleotides agree with TRBD2. Germline V lookup: CDR1 MNHNS, CDR2 SASEGT. V was pared by 5 bases and J by 1 base, with 5 bases of the junction left unmatched. This CDR3 comprises 15 residues. DNA for the CDR3: TGTGCCAGCAGTTCGCGAGCGGGAGGCACAGATACGCAGTATTTT. This codes for CASSSRAGGTDTQYF.

V gene TRBV9 combines with J gene TRBJ1-3; D remains ambiguous. The V end lost 4 bases, the J end lost 2 bases, and 13 bases lay between the germline ends. The CDR3 is 15 amino acids. Germline V CDR1 and CDR2: SGDLS, YYNGEE. In DNA form, the CDR3 reads TGTGCCAGCAGCAACTCGCCAGGAACTGGAAACACCATATATTTT. Amino acids: CASSNSPGTGNTIYF.

The V gene is TRBV27, the J gene TRBJ1-4, with 8 bases identical to TRBD1. Germline V lookup: CDR1 MNHEY, CDR2 SMNVEV (reference sequence). The CDR3 contains 16 residues. V lost 6 bases to trimming and J lost 1 base; unmatched junction nucleotides: 7. The CDR3: CASRPGQGRTNEKLFF. DNA for the CDR3: TGTGCCAGCAGGCCTGGACAGGGAAGAACTAATGAAAAACTGTTTTTT. The variable domain in full, completed from reference TRBV27 and TRBJ1-4, reads EAQVTQNPRYLITVTGKKLTVTCSQNMNHEYMSWYRQDPGLGLRQIYYSMNVEVTDKGDVPEGYKVSRKEKRNFPLILESPSPNQTSLYFCASRPGQGRTNEKLFFGSGTQLSVL.

Here the CDR3 DNA reads TGTGCCAGCAGCTTGGTGACTAGCTTCTACGAGCAGTACTTC. Translated, it gives CASSLVTSFYEQYF. The gene calls are TRBV5-6 and TRBJ2-7, with 7 positions matching TRBD2. Germline CDR1 and CDR2: SGHDT and YYEEEE. This CDR3 comprises 14 residues. Germline trimming cut 0 bases from V and 3 bases from J; bases unmatched to any gene: 3.

This sequence joins TRBV4-1 and TRBJ2-1, with 9 bases that match TRBD2. J was trimmed by 4 bases and V by 3 bases; bases with no gene match: 7. This CDR3 has 16 amino acids. CDR1 is MGHRA, CDR2 YSYEKL, per germline. The DNA of the CDR3 is TGCGCCAGCAGCCAGGTAGCGGGAGCCCCTTACAATGAGCAGTTCTTC. The encoded protein is CASSQVAGAPYNEQFF.

V and J are TRBV6-5 and TRBJ2-7; TRBD2 aligns across 7 bases. Losses at the gene ends were 2 bases for V and 4 bases for J; bases not matched to a gene: 8. The length of the CDR3 is 15 residues. Per germline, CDR1 MNHEY and CDR2 SVGAGI. This CDR3 reads CASSYGTTETYEQYF. CDR3 bases: TGTGCCAGCAGTTACGGGACTACAGAGACTTACGAGCAGTACTTC.

This chain links TRBV28 with TRBJ1-2, with a tentative D call TRBD1 (5 bases). CDR1 is MDHEN, CDR2 SYDVKM, per germline. The CDR3 is 14 amino acids. Trimming left V 1 base short and J 8 bases short, with 14 bases between. The CDR3, as DNA: TGTGCCAGCAGTTTATCTCAGGGATGGTGGGGCTACACCTTC. Translation gives CASSLSQGWWGYTF.

This clone was picked up a small number of times. The chain links TRBV4-2 to TRBJ2-5, with 12 positions matching TRBD2. The CDR3 runs 19 residues. V dropped 0 bases and J dropped 2; count of bases not matched to a gene: 10. CDR1 and CDR2 (germline): LGHNA, YNFKEQ. The DNA for the CDR3 is TGTGCCAGCAGCCAAGATCTGGCTAGCGGGGGGGAGGTACAAGAGACCCAGTACTTC. This encodes CASSQDLASGGEVQETQYF.

This CDR3 is CSVIVTGSGTEAFF. DNA for the CDR3: TGCAGCGTTATAGTGACAGGAAGTGGCACTGAAGCTTTCTTT. The rearrangement links TRBV29-1 to TRBJ1-1, with D possibly being TRBD1 (6 bases). The CDR3 length is 14 residues. Trimming left V 5 bases short and J 4 bases short, with 17 bases between. Germline CDR1 is SQVTM and CDR2 is ANQGSEA.

V is TRBV7-7 and J is TRBJ2-7; TRBD1 agrees at 8 bases. Per germline, CDR1 SSHAT and CDR2 FNYEAQ (reference sequence). The CDR3 has 14 amino acids. The junction had 6 bases not matched to a gene; V was cut back by 4 bases and J by 4 bases. CDR3 nucleotide sequence: TGTGCCAGCAGCTCAGGACAGGGAGCGTACGAGCAGTACTTC. Translation: CASSSGQGAYEQYF.

This clone was seen just once. The chain has TRBV27 and TRBJ1-3; D unresolved. The V end was cut by 2 bases, the J end by 2 bases, with 7 bases between. Per germline, CDR1 MNHEY and CDR2 SMNVEV (reference sequence). The CDR3 sequence is 14 residues long. In DNA, the CDR3 is TGTGCCAGCAGTTTAGTTCCTCCTGGAAACACCATATATTTT. It is translated as CASSLVPPGNTIYF.

The J gene is TRBJ2-3, the V gene TRBV6-4, with D unclear. The ends were cut back, 10 bases at V and 4 bases at J, with 12 bases in the middle. Germline CDR1 reads MRHNA; CDR2 reads SNTAGT. The CDR3 covers 12 residues. The CDR3 loop reads CANHVASDTQYF. The CDR3 coding sequence is TGTGCCAACCATGTGGCTTCAGATACGCAGTATTTT.

The sample holds a few counts of this clone. V is TRBV25-1 and J is TRBJ2-6; TRBD1 is a possible D gene (8 bases). The germline V gene has CDR1 MGHDK and CDR2 SYGVNS. CDR3 size: 17 residues. The V end was cut by 7 bases, the J end by 0 bases, with 16 bases between. The CDR3 DNA sequence: TGTGCCAGCATTCAAAACAGGGGGGGCTCTGGGGCCAACGTCCTGACTTTC. Translation: CASIQNRGGSGANVLTF.

The CDR3 DNA follows: TGTGCCAGTAGTCCACTTGGAGACTTTGTCCCCTACGAGCAGTACTTC. Amino acids: CASSPLGDFVPYEQYF. The chain links TRBV19 to TRBJ2-7; D is unresolved. Germline lookup yields CDR1 LNHDA and CDR2 SQIVND (reference sequence). V was clipped by 5 bases and J by 2 bases, with 19 bases between them. The CDR3 has 16 amino acids.

V gene TRBV28 combines with J gene TRBJ2-2, with 7 bases identical to TRBD2. There are 18 residues in the CDR3. Trimming removed 7 bases from V and 4 bases from J; junction bases left unmatched: 18. Germline V gene lookup returns CDR1 MDHEN and CDR2 SYDVKM. The CDR3 protein is CASKTPNGLAERTGELFF. CDR3 DNA sequence: TGTGCCAGCAAAACCCCCAACGGGCTAGCGGAGCGCACCGGGGAGCTGTTTTTT.

The chain links TRBV6-5 to TRBJ2-2; 8 bases align to TRBD1. With V trimmed by 2 bases and J by 6 bases, 2 bases remained unmatched. Germline V gene data show CDR1 as MNHEY and CDR2 as SVGAGI. This CDR3 is 14 amino acids long. In nucleotides, the CDR3 is TGTGCCAGCAGTTACGCGACAGGGGCCGGGGAGCTGTTTTTT. The encoded protein is CASSYATGAGELFF.

The rearrangement links TRBV11-2 to TRBJ1-3; D remains unclear. Germline CDR1 and CDR2: SGHAT and FQNNGV. This CDR3 has 16 residues. The V end was cut by 3 bases, the J end by 0 bases, with 12 bases between. CDR3 nucleotides: TGTGCCAGCAGCTTCGGCGGAACAAGCTCTGGAAACACCATATATTTT. It yields the protein CASSFGGTSSGNTIYF.

This chain uses TRBV7-8 with TRBJ2-3; 11 nucleotides align to TRBD2. CDR1 and CDR2 (germline): SGHVS, FQNEAQ. J lost 5 bases, V lost 0 bases, and 7 bases had no gene match. The CDR3 is 17 amino acids. The CDR3 DNA follows: TGTGCCAGCAGCTTAGCGCTACTAGCGGGGGTGAAAGATACGCAGTATTTT. It is translated as CASSLALLAGVKDTQYF.

J is TRBJ2-3 and V is TRBV7-9; 7 nucleotides align to TRBD2. The CDR3 totals 16 residues. Germline CDR1 and CDR2: SEHNR and FQNEAQ (reference sequence). Trimming removed 3 bases from V and 5 bases from J; junction bases left unmatched: 11. The CDR3 spells CASSFPPAGVRDTQYF. CDR3 in DNA: TGTGCCAGCAGCTTCCCTCCCGCGGGAGTAAGAGATACGCAGTATTTT.

The gene calls are TRBV11-2 and TRBJ1-3, with a weak D call TRBD1 (6 bases). In germline, CDR1 is SGHAT, CDR2 FQNNGV. This CDR3 has 13 residues. Trimming stripped 8 bases from V and 5 bases from J, with 13 bases between. In DNA form, the CDR3 reads TGTGCCAGCTCAGACCAGGGGAGAAACACCATATATTTT. It encodes CASSDQGRNTIYF. Drawing the rest from reference TRBV11-2 and TRBJ1-3, the complete variable domain is EAGVAQSPRYKIIEKRQSVAFWCNPISGHATLYWYQQILGQGPKLLIQFQNNGVVDDSQLPKDRFSAERLKGVDSTLKIQPAKLEDSAVYLCASSDQGRNTIYFGEGSWLTVV.

The chain has TRBV27 and TRBJ2-1, with TRBD1 matching over 8 bases. Per the germline V gene, CDR1 is MNHEY and CDR2 is SMNVEV (reference sequence). This CDR3 is 18 amino acids long. J gave up 6 bases and V 6 bases, and 19 bases lay outside the gene matches. CDR3 loop: CASSPRDRLPPPGNEQFF. As DNA, the CDR3 is TGTGCCAGCAGCCCCCGGGACAGGCTTCCCCCTCCCGGCAATGAGCAGTTCTTC.

V and J are TRBV13 and TRBJ2-3; 10 bases are a match to TRBD1. V dropped 4 bases and J dropped 2; count of bases not matched to a gene: 9. The CDR3 is made up of 17 amino acids. From germline, CDR1 is PRHDT and CDR2 FYEKMQ (reference sequence). CDR3 DNA: TGTGCCAGCAGCTCCAACCAGGACAGGGGGTACACAGATACGCAGTATTTT. Translating it yields CASSSNQDRGYTDTQYF. Full variable domain (remainder filled in from reference TRBV13 and TRBJ2-3): AAGVIQSPRHLIKEKRETATLKCYPIPRHDTVYWYQQGPGQDPQFLISFYEKMQSDKGSIPDRFSAQQFSDYHSELNMSSLELGDSALYFCASSSNQDRGYTDTQYFGPGTRLTVL.